This T cell receptor beta chain emerged from a study of control samples from healthy donors and cancer patients. Measured with immunoSEQ multiplex PCR; TCRdb has only the in-frame clones, and not every one. This table holds around 120,000 clones, over 85% found once. Trimming stripped 5 bases from V and 0 bases from J, with 7 bases between. CDR1 and CDR2 (germline): SGHDN, FVKESK. The CDR3 extends over 13 amino acids. The clonotype originates from a man aged 30 to 39 in good health. The chain has TRBV14 and TRBJ1-1, with D unclear. The specimen was blood. DNA for the CDR3: TGTGCCAGCAGCGACGCTATGAACACTGAAGCTTTCTTT. Protein sequence: CASSDAMNTEAFF.